The 8 T cell receptor beta chains below come from one sample, sequenced in a study of early T cells in non-severe SARS-CoV-2 infection. TCRdb redid the calling of the 5' RACE reads with MiXCR, one entry per CDR3 protein. The sample carries 45,000 to 65,000 distinct CDR3 sequences, over 8% recorded once. Sequencing was performed on whole blood. These receptors were collected from an adult who was a healthcare worker with PCR-confirmed SARS-CoV-2 infection or an uninfected control (not recorded which).

This clonotype was seen at least ten times. V and J are TRBV2 and TRBJ2-3; D remains unclear. The CDR3 sequence is 14 residues long. V dropped 6 bases and J dropped 9 bases, with 19 bases sitting between them. Germline V CDR1 and CDR2: SNHLY, FYNNEI. The CDR3 bases are TGTGCCAGCAGCCCGGAGATCGAGACGGCGACGCAGTATTTT. Translating gives CASSPEIETATQYF.

In this sample, this clonotype turned up many times. This chain links TRBV2 with TRBJ2-7, with D tentatively TRBD1 or TRBD2 (5 bases each). The V and J ends lost 4 bases and 3 bases respectively, with 13 bases between them. Germline loops: CDR1 SNHLY, CDR2 FYNNEI. There are 14 residues in the CDR3. CDR3 bases: TGTGCCAGCAGTGCAACGGTGGGGGTCTACGAGCAGTACTTC. Its protein is CASSATVGVYEQYF. Full variable domain (missing parts from reference TRBV2 and TRBJ2-7): EPEVTQTPSHQVTQMGQEVILRCVPISNHLYFYWYRQILGQKVEFLVSFYNNEISEKSEIFDDQFSVERPDGSNFTLKIRSTKLEDSAMYFCASSATVGVYEQYFGPGTRLTVT.

As to this clonotype: At one boundary the junction diverges from the germline segment, which might be a read error. The chain is built from TRBV7-9 and TRBJ2-1; 8 bases map to TRBD2. Germline-derived CDR1 and CDR2 are SEHNR and FQNEAQ (reference sequence). The length of the CDR3 is 14 residues. The CDR3 reads CANSPRSGGVEQFF. The CDR3 DNA is TGTGCCAACAGCCCGAGGAGCGGGGGCGTTGAGCAGTTCTTC.

In its sample, this clonotype was seen many times. The V call is TRBV4-3, the J call TRBJ2-6; D possibly corresponds to TRBD2 (6 bases). The germline V gene has CDR1 LGHNA and CDR2 YSLEER. Trimming took 1 base from V and 2 from J, leaving 9 bases between them. This CDR3 contains 16 residues. The CDR3 protein is CASSQVGGTGANVLTF. Here the CDR3 DNA reads TGCGCCAGCAGCCAAGTGGGGGGAACTGGGGCCAACGTCCTGACTTTC.

Notes on this clonotype: A read error may be the cause here, since a much bigger clone is one base away. The V and J genes are TRBV6-6 and TRBJ1-1, with a weak D call TRBD1 (5 bases). The germline CDR1 and CDR2 sequences are MNHNY and SVGAGI (reference sequence). The CDR3 sequence is 15 residues long. Between the trimmed V and J ends, which lost 0 bases and 8 bases, there was a span of 16 bases. The CDR3 spells CASSYSMVGRGEAFF. Here the CDR3 DNA reads TGTGCCAGCAGTTACTCAATGGTGGGGCGAGGCGAAGCTTTCTTT.

This clonotype was observed at least ten times. J is TRBJ2-3 and V is TRBV5-1; D not certain. CDR3 length equals 16 residues. Germline CDR1 and CDR2: SGHRS and YFSETQ. The V gene lost 2 bases and the J gene lost 2 bases, with 15 bases spanning the gap. The CDR3 DNA sequence: TGCGCCAGCAGCTTAGAGGTCGTGGGTTACACAGATACGCAGTATTTT. Translation: CASSLEVVGYTDTQYF.

This clonotype appeared many times. The DNA of the CDR3 is TGCGCCAGCAGCCAAGACTACGGGACAGCCCGAAACTATGGCTACACCTTC. As protein: CASSQDYGTARNYGYTF. The J gene is TRBJ1-2, the V gene TRBV4-3; 7 bases match TRBD1. V lost 0 bases and J lost 2; bases outside the gene matches: 9. Germline CDR1 is LGHNA and CDR2 is YSLEER. This CDR3 is built from 17 residues.

In this sample, this clonotype turned up many times. The rearrangement links TRBV20-1 to TRBJ1-5; TRBD1 might be the D (5 bases). The germline CDR1 and CDR2 sequences are DFQATT and SNEGSKA (reference sequence). The CDR3 is 15 amino acids. The V and J ends lost 5 bases and 3 bases respectively, with 17 bases between them. The CDR3 loop is CSAGAPGDTNQPQHF. DNA for the CDR3: TGCAGTGCTGGGGCGCCCGGCGATACCAATCAGCCCCAGCATTTT.